Listed below are T cell receptor beta chains from one sample, sequenced in a study of Ad26.COV2.S vaccination and SARS-CoV-2 variants. Sequencing was performed with immunoSEQ multiplex PCR; in TCRdb, only in-frame clones are kept and a portion is missing. The sample lists about 400,000 clones, about 89% occurring once. Sample: peripheral blood, taken in a trial of Ad26.COV2.S vaccine versus placebo. Every receptor here comes from a person between 18 and 65 years old who received the Ad26.COV2.S COVID-19 vaccine or a placebo. Each CDR3 is given with its conserved first and last residue. Fields, in order: D gene, V gene, J gene, clone size, CDR3 DNA, CDR3 protein. A D gene is named only where the DNA matches it firmly. Clone size appears in some rows only: once, few, many, or a class for an expanded clone.

TRBD1	TRBV7-6	TRBJ2-1	once	TGTGCCAGCAGCTTAGGGACAGGAGGCGAGCAGTTCTTC	CASSLGTGGEQFF
NA	TRBV30	TRBJ1-6	NA	TGTGCCTGGAGTGTAGGGGTTGTACCCCTCCACTTT	CAWSVGVVPLHF
NA	TRBV5-1	TRBJ1-6	once	TGCGCCAGCAGCTTGAATAATTCACCCCTCCACTTT	CASSLNNSPLHF
NA	TRBV6-2/TRBV6-3	TRBJ2-7	NA	TGTGCCAGCAGTTACTCCCAGTACGAGCAGTACTTC	CASSYSQYEQYF
NA	TRBV29-1	TRBJ1-1	NA	TGCAGCGCTTCCTTTACCGGGACTGAAGCTTTCTTT	CSASFTGTEAFF
TRBD1	TRBV11-2	TRBJ1-3	NA	TGTGCCAGCAGTCAGCGGACAGGCAGCTCTGGAAACACCATATATTTT	CASSQRTGSSGNTIYF
NA	TRBV9	TRBJ1-1	NA	TGTGCCAGCAGCGCGGTTACAGGGAACCCCGTGAACACTGAAGCTTTCTTT	CASSAVTGNPVNTEAFF
NA	TRBV3-1/TRBV3-2	TRBJ1-6	NA	TGTGCCAGCAGCCAGGGTAGAACAAGGAGTTCACCCCTCCACTTT	CASSQGRTRSSPLHF
TRBD2	TRBV6-5	TRBJ2-3	NA	TGTGCCAGCAATTATTTGGGGGGGACAGATACGCAGTATTTT	CASNYLGGTDTQYF
NA	TRBV28	TRBJ1-6	NA	TGTGCCAGCAGTTCCCCCAGCGGGACGGCATATTCACCCCTCCACTTT	CASSSPSGTAYSPLHF
TRBD2	TRBV7-6	TRBJ2-1	once	TGTGCCAGCAGCGTTGGCCTCAGCGGGAGGTACAATGAGCAGTTCTTC	CASSVGLSGRYNEQFF
TRBD1	TRBV27	TRBJ1-1	NA	TGTGCCAGCAGTCCGCCTCCAGGGGGCGTAGGGAGCACTGAAGCTTTCTTT	CASSPPPGGVGSTEAFF
NA	TRBV7-8	TRBJ2-2	NA	TGTGCCAGCAGCTTAATCAGTCTCGGAGCGTCGAACACCGGGGAGCTGTTTTTT	CASSLISLGASNTGELFF
TRBD1	TRBV25-1	TRBJ2-3	NA	TGTGCCAGCAGTGATCCAGGGGGAACAGATACGCAGTATTTT	CASSDPGGTDTQYF
NA	TRBV27	TRBJ1-2	NA	TGTGCCAGCAGTTTATCCTGGGAGGGTTCCTATGGCTACACCTTC	CASSLSWEGSYGYTF
NA	TRBV11-3	TRBJ1-1	NA	TGTGCCAGCAGCTTCACCAGGGATCCCACTGAAGCTTTCTTT	CASSFTRDPTEAFF
NA	TRBV4-1	TRBJ1-1	NA	TGCGCCAGCAGCCAAGATCCGGCCCACGGCAGAATGAACACTGAAGCTTTCTTT	CASSQDPAHGRMNTEAFF
TRBD1	TRBV5-8	TRBJ2-5	once	TGTGCCAGCAGCTTTATAGGGGGCCGAGAGACCCAGTACTTC	CASSFIGGRETQYF
NA	TRBV9	TRBJ1-1	NA	TGTGCCAGCAGCGTAGGGGGGGACACTGAAGCTTTCTTT	CASSVGGDTEAFF
NA	TRBV2	TRBJ1-5	NA	TGTGCCAGCAAAGACAGTAGCAATCAGCCCCAGCATTTT	CASKDSSNQPQHF
NA	TRBV19	TRBJ2-1	NA	TGTGCCAGTAAAGGAGCGACGGGAGCATGGAATGAGCAGTTCTTC	CASKGATGAWNEQFF
NA	TRBV28	TRBJ2-1	NA	TGTGCCAGCAGTTCCCCGGGACTTTGGCATGAGCAGTTCTTC	CASSSPGLWHEQFF
NA	TRBV19	TRBJ1-2	NA	TGTGCCAGTGACGCCGTGGGGCAGGGCTATGGCTACACCTTC	CASDAVGQGYGYTF
NA	TRBV28	TRBJ2-7	NA	TGTGCCAGCAGTTTATCAGGTAGCTCCTACGAGCAGTACTTC	CASSLSGSSYEQYF
TRBD1	TRBV5-8	TRBJ1-5	NA	TGTGCCAGCAGCTCGGGGACAGTTCATAGCAATCAGCCCCAGCATTTT	CASSSGTVHSNQPQHF
NA	TRBV7-8	TRBJ1-2	many	TGTGCCAGCAGCTTAGATGGATGGGGCCTTAACTATGGCTACACCTTC	CASSLDGWGLNYGYTF
TRBD1	TRBV18	TRBJ1-2	NA	TGTGCCAGCTCCCGAGGGGGCGCAGGTTGGGGCTACACCTTC	CASSRGGAGWGYTF
NA	TRBV6-2/TRBV6-3	TRBJ1-2	few	TGTGCCAGCAGTCTACAAGATAACTATGGCTACACCTTC	CASSLQDNYGYTF
TRBD2	TRBV27	TRBJ2-2	NA	TGTGCCAGCAGTCTCGCGGGACTAGCGGGCCCGAACACCGGGGAGCTGTTTTTT	CASSLAGLAGPNTGELFF
NA	TRBV28	TRBJ1-2	NA	TGTGCCAGCAGCCCCTCCGGTGGAATTGGTGGCTACACCTTC	CASSPSGGIGGYTF
NA	TRBV5-1	TRBJ2-5	NA	TGCGCCAGCAGCTTGGAGGGTCAGATACAAGAGACCCAGTACTTC	CASSLEGQIQETQYF
NA	TRBV5-1	TRBJ2-2	NA	TGCGCCAGCAGCTTGAGTGCTAGGCCTAACACCGGGGAGCTGTTTTTT	CASSLSARPNTGELFF
NA	TRBV19	TRBJ1-5	NA	TGTGCCAGTAGTTCCCTAGGGGACGGCAATCAGCCCCAGCATTTT	CASSSLGDGNQPQHF
NA	TRBV9	TRBJ2-1	NA	TGTGCCAGCAGCGGAAAGAGAGATGAGCAGTTCTTC	CASSGKRDEQFF
TRBD2	TRBV5-1	TRBJ2-5	NA	TGCGCCAGCAGCCTAGATGGTAGCGGGAGGGCCGGAGAGACCCAGTACTTC	CASSLDGSGRAGETQYF
NA	TRBV7-9	TRBJ2-2	NA	TGTGCCAGCAGTTCGGAGCGGCCAGCGTCGAACACCGGGGAGCTGTTTTTT	CASSSERPASNTGELFF
NA	TRBV12-5	TRBJ1-1	NA	TGTGCTAGTGGTTCGAGCCCGACAGGTGCTGAAGCTTTCTTT	CASGSSPTGAEAFF
NA	TRBV9	TRBJ1-6	NA	TGTGCCAGCAGCGTAGAGGGGGTGCCCTTTTCACCCCTCCACTTT	CASSVEGVPFSPLHF
TRBD1	TRBV19	TRBJ2-1	NA	TGTGCCAGTAGTGCACCGACAGGGCTGGGCAGCTCCTACAATGAGCAGTTCTTC	CASSAPTGLGSSYNEQFF
TRBD2	TRBV19	TRBJ2-2	NA	TGTGCCAGTAGTATAAGCGGGAGTGCGATCGGGGAGCTGTTTTTT	CASSISGSAIGELFF
TRBD1	TRBV28	TRBJ1-1	once	TGTGCCAGCAGTTTATTGGGACAGGGTGAAGCTTTCTTT	CASSLLGQGEAFF
NA	TRBV27	TRBJ2-2	NA	TGTGCCGGCAGTTTACGGGGGCGGAACACCGGGGAGCTGTTTTTT	CAGSLRGRNTGELFF
TRBD2	TRBV7-9	TRBJ2-7	once	TGTGCCAGCAGCCTCGGGACTAGCGAGCAGTACTTC	CASSLGTSEQYF
NA	TRBV12-5	TRBJ1-5	few	TGTGCTAGTGGTGGAGGGGGTCAGCCCCAGCATTTT	CASGGGGQPQHF
NA	TRBV6-7	TRBJ2-7	few	TGTGCCAGCAGTTTCCGACAGGTCTCCTACGAGCAGTACTTC	CASSFRQVSYEQYF
TRBD1	TRBV19	TRBJ2-3	NA	TGTGCCAGTAGTATAAGGCCTCCGGGACAGGGGTCCCTTACGCAGTATTTT	CASSIRPPGQGSLTQYF
TRBD2	TRBV11-3	TRBJ2-4	NA	TGTGCCAGCAGCTTAGTCGCGGGAGGGGCGGTGAACATTCAGTACTTC	CASSLVAGGAVNIQYF
NA	TRBV19	TRBJ2-2	once	TGTGCCAGTATGACTCCTCCGGGCACCGGGGAGCTGTTTTTT	CASMTPPGTGELFF
NA	TRBV6-1	TRBJ2-2	NA	TGTGCCAGCAGTGGCCCAAAAGGACTACCAACCATCGGGGAGCTGTTTTTT	CASSGPKGLPTIGELFF
NA	TRBV5-1	TRBJ1-3	once	TGCGCCAGCAGCTTGGAGCCAGACCGGGGGCTTGGAAACACCATATATTTT	CASSLEPDRGLGNTIYF
NA	TRBV7-9	TRBJ1-1	NA	TGTGCCAGCAGCTCGGGACACTATGAAGCTTTCTTT	CASSSGHYEAFF
TRBD1	TRBV19	TRBJ1-3	NA	TGTGCCAGTAGTACTTCAGGGGGCGCTGGAAACACCATATATTTT	CASSTSGGAGNTIYF
NA	TRBV2	TRBJ1-1	NA	TGTGCCAGCAGGACAGGACCGAACACTGAAGCTTTCTTT	CASRTGPNTEAFF
NA	TRBV30	TRBJ1-2	NA	TGTGCCTGGAGTGTAGAGGGGATCTCTAACTATGGCTACACCTTC	CAWSVEGISNYGYTF
NA	TRBV4-1	TRBJ1-3	NA	TGCGCCAGCAGCCAAGATGGGGGTCCCGGAAACACCATATATTTT	CASSQDGGPGNTIYF
NA	TRBV6-1	TRBJ1-5	NA	TGTGCCAGCAGTGACCGGGGGGAGCATCAGCCCCAGCATTTT	CASSDRGEHQPQHF
TRBD1	TRBV7-6	TRBJ1-1	NA	TGTGCCAGCAGCTTAGGAGGGGGCGGTGGGACTGAAGCTTTCTTT	CASSLGGGGGTEAFF
TRBD1	TRBV28	TRBJ2-5	once	TGTGCCAGCAGTTTGGACAGGCTTCCCCAAGAGACCCAGTACTTC	CASSLDRLPQETQYF
TRBD2	TRBV15	TRBJ2-1	NA	TGTGCCACCAGCATCCCGACTAGCGGGTCTTACAATGAGCAGTTCTTC	CATSIPTSGSYNEQFF
TRBD2	TRBV12-5	TRBJ2-3	NA	TGTGCTAGTGGTCAACCTCTTACTAGCGGGGGCACAGATACGCAGTATTTT	CASGQPLTSGGTDTQYF